Listed here are 8 T cell receptor beta chains from one sample, sequenced in a study of shared clonotypes between healthy human individuals. Assay used: immunoSEQ multiplex PCR; TCRdb lists only in-frame clones, some missing. The sample shows more than 550,000 clones, roughly two thirds of them seen only once. Sequenced: memory CD4+ T cells sorted from blood. This sample's subset: CD45RA-negative fraction. The receptors derive from a woman aged 25 to 39 in good health.

This chain links TRBV19 with TRBJ2-1, with D tentatively TRBD1 or TRBD2 (5 bases each). The CDR3 runs 14 residues. V was clipped by 9 bases and J by 10 bases, with 22 bases between them. Germline CDR1 LNHDA, CDR2 SQIVND (reference sequence). CDR3 bases: TGTGCCAGCCGCAGGGAGAAGGCACTCCCGGAGCAGTTCTTC. Protein sequence: CASRREKALPEQFF.

This clone was observed a handful of times. This sequence joins TRBV5-1 and TRBJ2-2, with TRBD2 identical over 8 bases. Germline loops: CDR1 SGHRS, CDR2 YFSETQ. The CDR3 has 15 residues. V gave up 4 bases and J gave up 4 bases; unmatched junction bases: 6. This CDR3 reads CASSREGVSTGELFF. The CDR3 DNA is TGCGCCAGCAGCCGGGAGGGGGTGAGCACCGGGGAGCTGTTTTTT. Drawing the rest from reference TRBV5-1 and TRBJ2-2, the complete variable domain is KAGVTQTPRYLIKTRGQQVTLSCSPISGHRSVSWYQQTPGQGLQFLFEYFSETQRNKGNFPGRFSGRQFSNSRSEMNVSTLELGDSALYLCASSREGVSTGELFFGEGSRLTVL.

The V and J genes are TRBV12-1 and TRBJ1-2. TRBV12-1 is assigned pseudogene status. CDR3 length: 12 residues. CDR3 in amino acids: CASSPTAGGYTF. As DNA, the CDR3 is TGTGCCAGCAGCCCGACAGCGGGGGGCTACACCTTC.

This clone showed up just a few times. The genes are TRBV20-1 and TRBJ1-1; D uncertain. V lost 4 bases, J lost 4 bases, and 7 bases lay in between. The CDR3 spans 11 residues. CDR1 and CDR2 (germline): DFQATT, SNEGSKA (reference sequence). This chain's CDR3 is CSAKLLTEAFF. CDR3 in DNA: TGCAGTGCTAAACTGCTCACTGAAGCTTTCTTT.

The V call is TRBV7-6, the J call TRBJ2-5; D is undetermined. Trimming cost V 2 bases and J 5 bases, with 6 bases left between them. The CDR3 contains 12 residues. Per the germline V gene, CDR1 is SGHVS and CDR2 is FNYEAQ. The CDR3 region has the DNA TGTGCCAGCAGCTTACAGCCGGAGACCCAGTACTTC. This sequence encodes CASSLQPETQYF.

CDR3 nucleotides: TGTGCCAGCAGGGGGGGGACCTGGGATACGCAGTATTTT. Translation gives CASRGGTWDTQYF. The gene calls are TRBV2 and TRBJ2-3; the match to TRBD2 covers 7 bases. Trimming at V came to 6 bases and at J to 6 bases, leaving 6 bases not matched to a gene. The CDR3 sequence is 13 residues long. Germline values: CDR1 SNHLY, CDR2 FYNNEI.

This clone turned up a few times. The identical CDR3 is also encoded by other nucleotide sequences in the sample. The chain joins TRBV18 to TRBJ2-1; TRBD2 matches at 12 bases. CDR1 is KGHSH and CDR2 is LQKENI in the germline V gene. The CDR3 length is 15 residues. J gave up 7 bases and V 6 bases, and 7 bases lay outside the gene matches. CDR3 in DNA: TGTGCCAGCTCTCCTCTAGCGGGAGGGCCAAATGAGCAGTTCTTC. Amino acids: CASSPLAGGPNEQFF.

The rearrangement joins TRBV2 to TRBJ1-2, with TRBD1 matching 8 bases. The V gene end was trimmed by 4 bases and the J gene end by 4 bases; junction bases not matched to a gene: 5. This CDR3 comprises 14 residues. Germline V lookup: CDR1 SNHLY, CDR2 FYNNEI. The CDR3 DNA reads as TGTGCCAGCAGTGCTCAGGGGGCTCTCTATGGCTACACCTTC. It encodes CASSAQGALYGYTF.